Detailed here is one T cell receptor beta chain. Its cognate antigen is unknown. CDR3 length: 13 amino acids. V dropped 2 bases and J dropped 10 bases, with 14 bases sitting between them. Germline CDR1 MDHEN, CDR2 SYDVKM. The sample comes from a study of CD8 T cells in ankylosing spondylitis. Points from the study as a whole: Reportedly, significant enrichment of disease-linked clones occurred in matched ankylosing spondylitis synovial fluid. Typical of ankylosing spondylitis blood, it appeared, was a TCR beta motif of about eight highly homologous variants.

TCRdb processed the 5' RACE reads anew with MiXCR; each CDR3 protein has one entry. In the table there are around 890,000 distinct CDR3 sequences, 12% of which are singletons. Sequenced material: blood, either unsorted or a sorted T cell fraction (not recorded which). The gene calls are TRBV28 and TRBJ1-1; D is ambiguous. The sequence was collected from a male donor with ankylosing spondylitis. The CDR3 DNA follows: TGTGCCAGCAGTTTAATGGCACCCCCAGGAGCTTTCTTT. Its protein product is CASSLMAPPGAFF.